Described below is a single T cell receptor beta chain sequence and its context. No antigen is known for it. It was by quantitative 5'-RACE with molecular barcodes that TCR beta libraries were made. TCRdb itself ran the 5' RACE reads through MiXCR, one entry per CDR3 protein. The sample includes 150,000 to 200,000 distinct CDR3 sequences, roughly 18% of them seen just once. The data were obtained in a study of CD8 T cells in ankylosing spondylitis. Findings and caveats of the study: In ankylosing spondylitis patients, matched synovial fluid reportedly showed significant enrichment of disease-linked clones. Disease-associated clonotypes exhibited CD8+ identity and were relatively infrequent in peripheral blood.

This TCR was recovered from a male donor aged 10-35 years with ankylosing spondylitis or in good health (not recorded which). Sequenced input: blood, either unsorted or a sorted T cell fraction (not recorded which).

CDR3 loop: CASSRLLANHKRDTQYF. CDR3 bases: TGTGCCAGCAGCCGACTTCTAGCGAACCACAAGCGAGATACGCAGTATTTT. The rearrangement joins TRBV11-2 to TRBJ2-3, with D perhaps matching TRBD2 (6 bases). Germline V gene sequence: CDR1 SGHAT, CDR2 FQNNGV. The length of the CDR3 is 17 residues. Deletions cut 5 bases from V and 5 bases from J, with 23 bases between.